This TCR beta chain was identified in a study of CD8+ T cells in alopecia areata. Study-wide points: Whereas mice showed it more clearly, TCR sharing across patients was murkier, possibly because of HLA. Expanded CD8+ clones among the top 100, and scalp clonality, were significantly decreased by tofacitinib.

Extracted RNA was reverse transcribed into cDNA, the sequencing template. Repertoires were generated with immunoSEQ multiplex PCR, while TCRdb's copy carries only in-frame clones and drops some. The table shows about 210,000 clones, with 66% occurring only once. About this clone: What it recognizes is unknown.

This CDR3 is 14 amino acids long. The germline CDR1 and CDR2 sequences are SGHTA and FQGNSA. The germline V and J ends were trimmed by 3 bases and 9 bases, with 15 bases remaining between them. The treatment was: oral pan-JAK inhibitor, 5-10 mg twice daily. This TCR came from a human donor with alopecia areata. Sequenced material: CD4+ T cells sorted from blood, taken at approximately week 42, from a patient treated with tofacitinib. This chain uses TRBV7-2 with TRBJ2-1, with D uncertain. The CDR3 region has the DNA TGTGCCAGCAGCTTCCCGGGTTTTAACAGTGAGCAGTTCTTC. As protein: CASSFPGFNSEQFF.